This TCR beta chain derives from a study of T cell changes during pregnancy in multiple sclerosis. Using immunoSEQ multiplex PCR, the repertoire was profiled, and TCRdb retains in-frame clones only, with some absent. The table has tens of thousands of clones, about 92% seen once; the top ten hold 0.75% to 0.95%. This TCR was sampled from a female donor with multiple sclerosis, enrolled in a pregnancy study. Material: peripheral blood, obtained in the first trimester of pregnancy.

The chain's CDR3 is CAISELRSTDTQYF. CDR3 bases: TGTGCCATCAGTGAGTTGAGGAGCACAGATACGCAGTATTTT. The chain couples TRBV10-3 to TRBJ2-3, with D uncertain. The CDR3 length is 14 residues. Germline V gene data show CDR1 as ENHRY and CDR2 as SYGVKD. Trimming left V 1 base short and J 0 bases short, with 5 bases between.